The sequence of this T cell receptor (beta chain) was determined in a study of CD8 T cells in ankylosing spondylitis. Study-level results: Past studies reported some motif variants in reactive arthritis synovial fluid and blood. Reports say disease-linked clones showed up significantly more in matched ankylosing spondylitis synovial fluid. The study identified a TCR beta motif of several highly homologous variants that appeared characteristic of ankylosing spondylitis blood.

The V and J ends lost 3 bases and 2 bases, in that order; junction bases with no gene match: 6. Germline V CDR1 and CDR2: DFQATT, SNEGSKA (reference sequence). CDR3 length: 14 residues. Only a few counts were recorded for this clonotype. Its antigen is not identified. Construction of TCR beta libraries was performed using quantitative 5'-RACE with molecular barcodes. TCRdb re-derived calls from the 5' RACE reads in MiXCR, one entry per CDR3 protein. Of roughly 700,000 distinct CDR3 sequences listed, over 15% are singletons. This receptor was identified in a male donor with ankylosing spondylitis. The chain joins TRBV20-1 to TRBJ2-7, with 8 bases aligning to TRBD2. The specimen was blood, either unsorted or a sorted T cell fraction (not recorded which). CDR3 coding DNA: TGCAGTGCTAGGTCTACTAGCGGACCCTACGAGCAGTACTTC. Translation gives CSARSTSGPYEQYF.